This T cell receptor beta chain was documented in a study of beta chain features in type 1 diabetes. Concerning this clone itself: Its target is not known.

The sequenced template was cDNA made from the entire isolated RNA. Measured with immunoSEQ multiplex PCR; TCRdb has only the in-frame clones, and not every one. Altogether hundreds of thousands of clones are present, approximately 31% being singletons, with the ten largest covering 0.065%. The CDR3 totals 16 residues. V was clipped by 3 bases and J by 3 bases; unmatched bases: 12. From germline, CDR1 is GTSNPN and CDR2 SVGIG (reference sequence). Study-wide findings and caveats: The study found moderately but significantly shorter TCRB CDR3s in all four CD4+ subsets of Type 1 diabetes patients.

This sequence was found in a man aged 18 to 29 in good health. The source material was naive CD4+ T cells from blood. This chain connects TRBV30 to TRBJ2-7, with 9 positions matching TRBD1. The CDR3 reads CAWRRPGTGKRYEQYF. The CDR3 DNA sequence: TGTGCCTGGAGGCGCCCCGGGACAGGGAAACGCTACGAGCAGTACTTC. The full variable domain, rest sourced from reference TRBV30 and TRBJ2-7, is SQTIHQWPATLVQPVGSPLSLECTVEGTSNPNLYWYRQAAGRGLQLLFYSVGIGQISSEVPQNLSASRPQDRQFILSSKKLLLSDSGFYLCAWRRPGTGKRYEQYFGPGTRLTVT.